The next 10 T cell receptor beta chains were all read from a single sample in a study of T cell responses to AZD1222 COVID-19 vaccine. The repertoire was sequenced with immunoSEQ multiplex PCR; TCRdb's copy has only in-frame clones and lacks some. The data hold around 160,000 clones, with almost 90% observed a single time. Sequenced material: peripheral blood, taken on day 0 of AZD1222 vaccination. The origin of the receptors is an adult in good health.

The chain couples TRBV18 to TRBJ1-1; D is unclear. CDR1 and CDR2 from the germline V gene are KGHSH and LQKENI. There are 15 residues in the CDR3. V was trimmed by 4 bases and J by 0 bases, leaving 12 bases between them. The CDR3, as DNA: TGTGCCAGCTCACTACCGGTCACTTTGAACACTGAAGCTTTCTTT. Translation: CASSLPVTLNTEAFF.

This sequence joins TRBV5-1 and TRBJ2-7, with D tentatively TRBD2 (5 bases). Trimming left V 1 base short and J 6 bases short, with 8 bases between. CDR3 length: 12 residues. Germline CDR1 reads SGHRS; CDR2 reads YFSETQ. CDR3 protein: CASSLSGTEQYF. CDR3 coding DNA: TGCGCCAGCAGCTTGAGCGGAACCGAGCAGTACTTC. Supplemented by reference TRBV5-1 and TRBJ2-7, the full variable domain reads KAGVTQTPRYLIKTRGQQVTLSCSPISGHRSVSWYQQTPGQGLQFLFEYFSETQRNKGNFPGRFSGRQFSNSRSEMNVSTLELGDSALYLCASSLSGTEQYFGPGTRLTVT.

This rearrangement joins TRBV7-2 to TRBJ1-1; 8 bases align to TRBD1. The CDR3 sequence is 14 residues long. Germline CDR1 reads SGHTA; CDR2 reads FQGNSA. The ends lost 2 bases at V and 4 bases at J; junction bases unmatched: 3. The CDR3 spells CASSLQGAGTEAFF. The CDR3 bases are TGTGCCAGCAGCTTACAGGGGGCGGGCACTGAAGCTTTCTTT.

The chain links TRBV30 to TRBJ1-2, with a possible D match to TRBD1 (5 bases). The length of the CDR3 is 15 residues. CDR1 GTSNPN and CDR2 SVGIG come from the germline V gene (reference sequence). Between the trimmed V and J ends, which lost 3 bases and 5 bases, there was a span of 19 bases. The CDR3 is CAWSAGGWGIYGYTF. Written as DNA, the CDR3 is TGTGCCTGGAGCGCCGGAGGTTGGGGGATTTATGGCTACACCTTC.

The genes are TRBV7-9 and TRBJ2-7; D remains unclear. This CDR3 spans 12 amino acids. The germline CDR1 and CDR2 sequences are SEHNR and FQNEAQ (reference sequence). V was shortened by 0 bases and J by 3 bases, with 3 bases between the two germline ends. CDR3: CASSLANYEQYF. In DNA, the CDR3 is TGTGCCAGCAGCTTAGCGAACTACGAGCAGTACTTC.

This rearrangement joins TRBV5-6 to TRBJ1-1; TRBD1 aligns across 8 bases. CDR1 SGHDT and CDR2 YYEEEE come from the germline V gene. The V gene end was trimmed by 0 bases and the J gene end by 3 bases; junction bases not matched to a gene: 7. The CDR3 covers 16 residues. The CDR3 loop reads CASSLGSGRGHTEAFF. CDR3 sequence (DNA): TGTGCCAGCAGCTTGGGCTCGGGCAGGGGGCACACTGAAGCTTTCTTT. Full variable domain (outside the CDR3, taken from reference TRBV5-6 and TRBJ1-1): DAGVTQSPTHLIKTRGQQVTLRCSPKSGHDTVSWYQQALGQGPQFIFQYYEEEERQRGNFPDRFSGHQFPNYSSELNVNALLLGDSALYLCASSLGSGRGHTEAFFGQGTRLTVV.

The CDR3 loop is CASSQGPAGGGYEQYF. CDR3 bases: TGTGCCAGCAGCCAAGGCCCCGCAGGGGGTGGCTACGAGCAGTACTTC. The J gene is TRBJ2-7, the V gene TRBV3-1 (or the pseudogene TRBV3-2), with 7 bases that match TRBD1. In germline, CDR1 is LGHDT, CDR2 YNNKEL (reference sequence). CDR3 size: 16 residues. V trimming: 1 base; J trimming: 3 bases; junction bases outside the gene matches: 9.

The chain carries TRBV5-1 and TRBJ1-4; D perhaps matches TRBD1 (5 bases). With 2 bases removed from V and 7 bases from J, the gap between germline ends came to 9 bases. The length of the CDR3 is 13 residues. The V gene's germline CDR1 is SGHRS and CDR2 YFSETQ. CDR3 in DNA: TGCGCCAGCAGCTTAGGGGAGGGTGAAAAACTGTTTTTT. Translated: CASSLGEGEKLFF.

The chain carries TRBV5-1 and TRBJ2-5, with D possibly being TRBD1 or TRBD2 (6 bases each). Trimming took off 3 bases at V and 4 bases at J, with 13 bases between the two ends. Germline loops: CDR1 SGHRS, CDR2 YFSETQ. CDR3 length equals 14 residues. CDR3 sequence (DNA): TGCGCCAGCAGCTCGATGGGGGGCCCAGAGACCCAGTACTTC. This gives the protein CASSSMGGPETQYF. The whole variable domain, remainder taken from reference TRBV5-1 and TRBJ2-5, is KAGVTQTPRYLIKTRGQQVTLSCSPISGHRSVSWYQQTPGQGLQFLFEYFSETQRNKGNFPGRFSGRQFSNSRSEMNVSTLELGDSALYLCASSSMGGPETQYFGPGTRLLVL.

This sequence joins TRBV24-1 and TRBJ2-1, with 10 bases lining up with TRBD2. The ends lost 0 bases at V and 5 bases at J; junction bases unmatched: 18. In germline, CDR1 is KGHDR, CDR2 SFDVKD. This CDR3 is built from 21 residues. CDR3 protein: CATSDLRPRAGGPNEHNEQFF. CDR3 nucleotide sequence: TGTGCCACCAGTGATTTGCGTCCTAGAGCGGGAGGGCCCAATGAACACAATGAGCAGTTCTTC.